The present T cell receptor beta chain was sequenced within a study of blood T cell repertoires in COVID-19. Generated by immunoSEQ multiplex PCR, the TCRdb table keeps only in-frame clones and is missing some. The sample carries under 150,000 clones, about 92% recorded once. The CDR3 consists of 15 residues. Per germline, CDR1 GTSNPN and CDR2 SVGIG (reference sequence). V shed 3 bases and J 0 bases; nucleotides not matched to a gene: 3. The receptor comes from a man aged 50 or older with active COVID-19. The chain is built from TRBV30 and TRBJ2-5; 11 bases match TRBD2. Sequences were obtained from peripheral blood. This CDR3 reads CAWRAGLADQETQYF. The CDR3 nucleotides read TGTGCCTGGAGGGCGGGACTAGCGGACCAAGAGACCCAGTACTTC. The full variable domain, rest sourced from reference TRBV30 and TRBJ2-5, is SQTIHQWPATLVQPVGSPLSLECTVEGTSNPNLYWYRQAAGRGLQLLFYSVGIGQISSEVPQNLSASRPQDRQFILSSKKLLLSDSGFYLCAWRAGLADQETQYFGPGTRLLVL.